This record covers a single T cell receptor beta chain. The antigen is unknown. The V gene's germline CDR1 is DFQATT and CDR2 SNEGSKA (reference sequence). The CDR3 is made up of 11 amino acids. Between the trimmed V and J ends, which lost 6 bases and 6 bases, there was a span of 11 bases. These data come from a study of immune evolution from preneoplasia to lung adenocarcinoma. Notes on the study in general: From normal lung to invasive adenocarcinoma, top clone frequencies appeared to decrease.

Libraries were prepared by immunoSEQ multiplex PCR; TCRdb keeps only in-frame clonotypes and omits some of them. The profile shows about 5,000 clones, about 83% of them singletons. This TCR derives from a person aged 65 to 79 with lung adenocarcinoma. The sequenced sample consisted of FFPE lung adenocarcinoma in situ tissue. The chain couples TRBV20-1 to TRBJ1-1, with D hard to call. CDR3 sequence reads: CSASRYPEAFF. CDR3 sequence (DNA): TGCAGTGCCTCCCGGTACCCTGAAGCTTTCTTT.